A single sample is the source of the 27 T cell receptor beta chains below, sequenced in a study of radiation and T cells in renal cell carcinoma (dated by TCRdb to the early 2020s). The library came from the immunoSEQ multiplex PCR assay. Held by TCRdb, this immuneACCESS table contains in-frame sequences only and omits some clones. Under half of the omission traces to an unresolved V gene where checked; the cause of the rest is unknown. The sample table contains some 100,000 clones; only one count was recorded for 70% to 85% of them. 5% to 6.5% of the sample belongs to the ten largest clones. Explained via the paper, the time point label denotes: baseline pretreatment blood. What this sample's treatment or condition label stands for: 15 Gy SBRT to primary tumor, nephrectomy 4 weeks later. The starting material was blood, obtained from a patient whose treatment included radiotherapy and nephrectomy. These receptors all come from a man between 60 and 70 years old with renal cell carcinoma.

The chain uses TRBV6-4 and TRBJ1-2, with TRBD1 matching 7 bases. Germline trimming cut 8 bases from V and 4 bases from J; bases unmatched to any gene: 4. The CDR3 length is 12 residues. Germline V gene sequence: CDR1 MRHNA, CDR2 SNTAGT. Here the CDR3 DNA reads TGTGCCAGCGGGACAGACCTCTATGGCTACACCTTC. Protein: CASGTDLYGYTF.

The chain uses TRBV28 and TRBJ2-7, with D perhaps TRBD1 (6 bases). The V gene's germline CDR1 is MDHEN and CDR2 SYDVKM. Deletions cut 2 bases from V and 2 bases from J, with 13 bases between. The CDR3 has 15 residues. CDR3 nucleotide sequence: TGTGCCAGCAGTTTAAGGCCCGAGGGGGCCTACGAGCAGTACTTC. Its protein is CASSLRPEGAYEQYF.

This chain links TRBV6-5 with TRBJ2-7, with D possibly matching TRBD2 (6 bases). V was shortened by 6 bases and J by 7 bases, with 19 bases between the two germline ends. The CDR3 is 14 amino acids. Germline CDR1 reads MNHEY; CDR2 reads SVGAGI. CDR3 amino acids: CASRADVGAGEQYF. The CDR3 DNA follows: TGTGCCAGCAGGGCTGACGTTGGGGCGGGAGAGCAGTACTTC.

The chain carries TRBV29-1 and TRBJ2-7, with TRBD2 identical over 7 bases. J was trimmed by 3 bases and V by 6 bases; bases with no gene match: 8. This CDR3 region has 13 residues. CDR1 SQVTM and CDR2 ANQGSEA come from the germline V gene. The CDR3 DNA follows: TGCAGCGTCGTCCCTAGCGGCCACTACGAGCAGTACTTC. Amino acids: CSVVPSGHYEQYF.

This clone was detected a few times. The CDR3, as DNA: TGCAGCGCACGACAGGGGTTGAACACTGAAGCTTTCTTT. It translates to CSARQGLNTEAFF. V usage is TRBV29-1 and J usage is TRBJ1-1, with 8 bases matching TRBD1. Germline loops: CDR1 SQVTM, CDR2 ANQGSEA. After removal of 7 bases from V and 0 bases from J, the junction contained 4 bases not matched to a gene. This CDR3 comprises 13 residues.

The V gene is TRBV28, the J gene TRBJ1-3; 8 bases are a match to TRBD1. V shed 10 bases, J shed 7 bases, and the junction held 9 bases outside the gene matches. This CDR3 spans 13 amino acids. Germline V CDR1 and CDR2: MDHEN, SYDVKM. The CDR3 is CATETGDKNTIYF. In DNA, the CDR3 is TGTGCCACAGAGACAGGGGACAAGAACACCATATATTTT.

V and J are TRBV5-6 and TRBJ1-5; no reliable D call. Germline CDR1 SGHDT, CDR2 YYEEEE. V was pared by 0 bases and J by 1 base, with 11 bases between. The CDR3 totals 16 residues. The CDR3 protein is CASSLAGWGSNQPQHF. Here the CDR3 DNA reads TGTGCCAGCAGCTTGGCCGGGTGGGGAAGCAATCAGCCCCAGCATTTT.

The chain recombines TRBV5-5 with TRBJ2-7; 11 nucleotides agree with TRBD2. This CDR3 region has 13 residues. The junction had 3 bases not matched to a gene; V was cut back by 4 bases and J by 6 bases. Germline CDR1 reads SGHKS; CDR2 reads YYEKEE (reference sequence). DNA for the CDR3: TGTGCCAGCAGCAAGGGACTAGCGGCCGAGCAGTACTTC. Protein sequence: CASSKGLAAEQYF.

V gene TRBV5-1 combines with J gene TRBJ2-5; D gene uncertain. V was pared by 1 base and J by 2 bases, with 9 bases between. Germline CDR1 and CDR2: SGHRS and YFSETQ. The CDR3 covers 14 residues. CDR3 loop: CASSLYPDQETQYF. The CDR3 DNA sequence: TGCGCCAGCAGCTTGTATCCGGATCAAGAGACCCAGTACTTC.

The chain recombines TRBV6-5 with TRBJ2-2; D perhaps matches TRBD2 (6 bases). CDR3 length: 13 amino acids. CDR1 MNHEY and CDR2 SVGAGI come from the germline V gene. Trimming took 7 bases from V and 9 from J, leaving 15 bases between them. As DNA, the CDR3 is TGTGCCAGCACGCGGGACCCCAGGAGGGAGCTGTTTTTT. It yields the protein CASTRDPRRELFF.

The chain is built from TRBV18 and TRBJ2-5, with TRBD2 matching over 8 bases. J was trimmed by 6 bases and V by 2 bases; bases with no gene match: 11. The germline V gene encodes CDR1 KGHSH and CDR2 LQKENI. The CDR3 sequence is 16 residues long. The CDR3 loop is CASSPGAAGVRKTQYF. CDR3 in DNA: TGTGCCAGCTCACCAGGGGCAGCGGGAGTAAGAAAGACCCAGTACTTC. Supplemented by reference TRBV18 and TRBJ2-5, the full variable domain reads NAGVMQNPRHLVRRRGQEARLRCSPMKGHSHVYWYRQLPEEGLKFMVYLQKENIIDESGMPKERFSAEFPKEGPSILRIQQVVRGDSAAYFCASSPGAAGVRKTQYFGPGTRLLVL.

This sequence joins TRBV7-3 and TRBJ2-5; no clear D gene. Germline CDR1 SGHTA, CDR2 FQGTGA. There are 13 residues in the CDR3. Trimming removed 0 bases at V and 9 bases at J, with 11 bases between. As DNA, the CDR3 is TGTGCCAGCAGCTTAACGGGATCTGGGGCCCAGTACTTC. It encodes CASSLTGSGAQYF.

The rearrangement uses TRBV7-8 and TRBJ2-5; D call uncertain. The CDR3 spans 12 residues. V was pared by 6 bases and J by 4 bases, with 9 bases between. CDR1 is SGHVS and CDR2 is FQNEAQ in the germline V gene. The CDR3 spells CASSSGPETQYF. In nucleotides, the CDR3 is TGTGCCAGCAGTTCCGGGCCAGAGACCCAGTACTTC.

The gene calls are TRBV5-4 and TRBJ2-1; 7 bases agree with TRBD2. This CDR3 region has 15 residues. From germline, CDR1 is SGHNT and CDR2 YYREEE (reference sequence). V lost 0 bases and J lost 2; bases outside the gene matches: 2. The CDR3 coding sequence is TGTGCCAGCAGCTTGGCGGGAGGAACCTACAATGAGCAGTTCTTC. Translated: CASSLAGGTYNEQFF.

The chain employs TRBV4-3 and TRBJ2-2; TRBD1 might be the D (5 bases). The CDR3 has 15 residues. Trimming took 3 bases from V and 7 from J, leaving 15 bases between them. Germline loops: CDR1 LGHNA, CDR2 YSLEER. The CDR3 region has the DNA TGCGCCAGCAGCCAGCTACCAGGGCTAGGCGGGGAGCTGTTTTTT. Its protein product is CASSQLPGLGGELFF.

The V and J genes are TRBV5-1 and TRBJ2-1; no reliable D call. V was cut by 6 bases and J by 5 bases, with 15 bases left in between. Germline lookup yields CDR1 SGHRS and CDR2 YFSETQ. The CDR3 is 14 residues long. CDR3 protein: CASTPGQMNNEQFF. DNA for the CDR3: TGCGCCAGCACCCCCGGGCAGATGAACAATGAGCAGTTCTTC.

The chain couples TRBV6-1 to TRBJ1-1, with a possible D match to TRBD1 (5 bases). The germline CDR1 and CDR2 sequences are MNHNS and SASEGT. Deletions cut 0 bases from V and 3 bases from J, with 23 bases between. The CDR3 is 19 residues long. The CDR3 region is CASSEAGNLPPTGHTEAFF. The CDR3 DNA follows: TGTGCCAGCAGTGAAGCTGGAAACTTACCACCTACGGGACACACTGAAGCTTTCTTT.

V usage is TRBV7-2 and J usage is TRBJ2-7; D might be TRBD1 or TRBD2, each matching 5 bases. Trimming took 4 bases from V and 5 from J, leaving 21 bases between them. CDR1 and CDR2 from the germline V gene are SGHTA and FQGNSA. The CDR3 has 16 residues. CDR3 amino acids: CASSSQGLATRNEQYF. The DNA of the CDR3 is TGTGCCAGCAGCTCCCAGGGTTTAGCGACCCGAAACGAGCAGTACTTC.

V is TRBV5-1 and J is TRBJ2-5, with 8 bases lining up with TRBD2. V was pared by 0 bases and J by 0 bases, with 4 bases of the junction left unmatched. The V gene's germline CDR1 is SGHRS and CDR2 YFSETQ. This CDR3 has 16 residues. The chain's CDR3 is CASSLVIAGYQETQYF. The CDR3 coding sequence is TGCGCCAGCAGCTTGGTTATAGCGGGGTACCAAGAGACCCAGTACTTC.

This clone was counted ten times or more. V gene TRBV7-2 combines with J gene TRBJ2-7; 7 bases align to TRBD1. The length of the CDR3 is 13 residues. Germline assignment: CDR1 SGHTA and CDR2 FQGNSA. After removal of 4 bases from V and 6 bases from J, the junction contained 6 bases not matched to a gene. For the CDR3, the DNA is TGTGCCAGCAGCTCGCGACAGGGATCCGAGCAGTACTTC. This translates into CASSSRQGSEQYF.

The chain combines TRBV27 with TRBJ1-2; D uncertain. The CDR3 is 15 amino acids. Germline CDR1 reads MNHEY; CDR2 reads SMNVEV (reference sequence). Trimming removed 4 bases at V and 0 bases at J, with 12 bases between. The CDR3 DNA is TGTGCCAGCAGTTCAGTGAACACAGCTAACTATGGCTACACCTTC. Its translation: CASSSVNTANYGYTF.

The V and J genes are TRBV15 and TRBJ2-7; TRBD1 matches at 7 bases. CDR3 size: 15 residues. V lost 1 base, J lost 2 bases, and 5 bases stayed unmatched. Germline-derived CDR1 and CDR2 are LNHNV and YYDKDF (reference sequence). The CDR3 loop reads CATSRVRGRAYEQYF. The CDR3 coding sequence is TGTGCCACCAGCAGAGTGAGGGGGCGCGCCTACGAGCAGTACTTC.

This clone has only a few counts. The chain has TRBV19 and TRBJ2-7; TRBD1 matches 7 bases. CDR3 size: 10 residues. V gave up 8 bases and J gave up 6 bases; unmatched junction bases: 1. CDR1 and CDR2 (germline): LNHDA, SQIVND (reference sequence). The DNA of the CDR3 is TGTGCCAGTGGGACAGTCGAGCAGTACTTC. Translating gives CASGTVEQYF.

The CDR3 here is CASSIRGNGNTEAFF. The DNA of the CDR3 is TGTGCCAGCAGCATCCGAGGGAATGGGAACACTGAAGCTTTCTTT. V and J are TRBV9 and TRBJ1-1; no reliable D call. Germline V gene lookup returns CDR1 SGDLS and CDR2 YYNGEE. This CDR3 has 15 amino acids. V shed 4 bases and J shed 1 base, with 14 bases lying between them.

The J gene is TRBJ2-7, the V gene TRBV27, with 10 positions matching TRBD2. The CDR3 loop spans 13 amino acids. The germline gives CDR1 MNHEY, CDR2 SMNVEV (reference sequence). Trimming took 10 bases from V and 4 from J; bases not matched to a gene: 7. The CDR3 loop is CATANSGRYEQYF. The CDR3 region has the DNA TGTGCCACGGCGAATAGCGGGAGGTACGAGCAGTACTTC.

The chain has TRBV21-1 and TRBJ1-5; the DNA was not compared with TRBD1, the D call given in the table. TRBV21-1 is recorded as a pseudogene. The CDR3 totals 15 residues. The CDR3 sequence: CASSTDMRRNQPQHF. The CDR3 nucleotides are TGTGCCAGCAGCACGGACATGAGGAGAAATCAGCCCCAGCATTTT.

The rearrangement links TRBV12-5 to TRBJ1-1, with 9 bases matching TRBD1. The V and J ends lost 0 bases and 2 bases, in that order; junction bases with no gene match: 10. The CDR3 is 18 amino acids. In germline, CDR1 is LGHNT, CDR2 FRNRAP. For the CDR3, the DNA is TGTGCTAGTGGTTTGGTTCTCGTGGGGGACAGGGCCAACACTGAAGCTTTCTTT. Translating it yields CASGLVLVGDRANTEAFF.